This T cell receptor beta chain emerged from a study of cytomegalovirus exposure and HLA in healthy donors. The CDR3 runs 16 residues. CDR1 and CDR2 from the germline V gene are SGHRS and YFSETQ. The germline V and J ends were trimmed by 0 bases and 0 bases, with 10 bases remaining between them. The PCR made use of 60 Vbeta and 13 Jbeta primers. Data came from immunoSEQ multiplex PCR; TCRdb stores just in-frame clones and leaves some out. The sample is made up of about 62,000 clones, and the top ten hold approximately 5% of it. Turning to this clone: As yet, its antigen is unknown.

The study, taken as a whole, reports: The authors reported that TCR beta sequences could predict HLA-A and HLA-B alleles. These predictions were accurate for most subjects in the first cohort. The availability of immune exposure information extended only to CMV serostatus.

The donors comprised healthy bone marrow donors. The source material was PBMCs. The gene calls are TRBV5-1 and TRBJ1-3; D is unresolved. This clonotype was obtained from a man aged 25-45 years in good health and CMV-seropositive. CDR3: CASSLAGTISGNTIYF. In DNA form, the CDR3 reads TGCGCCAGCAGCTTGGCTGGCACCATCTCTGGAAACACCATATATTTT.